The TCR beta chain described here comes from a study of T cell responses to AZD1222 COVID-19 vaccine. Study-level information: Whether given at about 4 or about 12 weeks, second doses were pooled. The study, taken as a whole, reports: A mostly white British donor set with more females was recruited, and clonal diversity was possibly underestimated.

V was trimmed by 7 bases and J by 9 bases, leaving 17 bases between them. CDR3 length equals 13 residues. CDR1 and CDR2 from the germline V gene are SGHRS and YFSETQ. In regard to this clone: Its antigen is as yet unknown.

The data were produced by immunoSEQ multiplex PCR, yet TCRdb's version contains in-frame clones alone and is incomplete. The data contain 65,000 to 85,000 clones, more than 70% of them seen just once; the ten biggest clones take up about 11%. The clonotype comes from an adult in good health. V usage is TRBV5-1 and J usage is TRBJ2-1, with D possibly TRBD2 on 7 matching bases. The sequenced sample was peripheral blood, obtained on day 0 of AZD1222 vaccination. CDR3 DNA: TGCGCCAGCGGGGGGGCTAGGTTTTCTGAGCAGTTCTTC. Residues: CASGGARFSEQFF.